The 18 T cell receptor beta chains given below trace back to one sample, sequenced in a study of CD8 T cells in ankylosing spondylitis. These receptors' antigens are unknown. Each CDR3 protein is one row after TCRdb ran MiXCR on the 5' RACE reads. The sample lists some 800,000 distinct CDR3 sequences, about 11% occurring once. Findings of the study overall: What appeared characteristic of ankylosing spondylitis blood was a TCR beta motif of eight highly homologous variants.

The sequenced sample consisted of blood, either unsorted or a sorted T cell fraction (not recorded which). These receptor sequences come from a male donor with ankylosing spondylitis.

This clonotype was counted a few times. V usage is TRBV11-2 and J usage is TRBJ1-2; D is unresolved. Germline V gives CDR1 SGHAT, CDR2 FQNNGV. V was pared by 6 bases and J by 6 bases, with 14 bases between. The CDR3 is 13 amino acids. CDR3 protein: CASSPWAWDGYTF. The CDR3 bases are TGTGCCAGCAGTCCCTGGGCCTGGGATGGCTACACCTTC.

This clonotype was counted between two and nine times. The CDR3 here is CASSRVIARSYNEQFF. The CDR3 nucleotides are TGTGCCAGTAGCCGAGTTATAGCCCGCTCCTACAATGAGCAGTTCTTC. The chain joins TRBV19 to TRBJ2-1; no definite D call. V lost 6 bases and J lost 0, with 15 bases in between. This CDR3 spans 16 amino acids. Germline V gives CDR1 LNHDA, CDR2 SQIVND (reference sequence).

In this sample, this clonotype turned up a few times. The gene calls are TRBV20-1 and TRBJ1-1; TRBD1 agrees at 7 bases. Germline lookup yields CDR1 DFQATT and CDR2 SNEGSKA (reference sequence). With 5 bases clipped from V and 1 base from J, the junction kept 13 bases outside the gene matches. The CDR3 totals 16 residues. CDR3 DNA: TGCAGTGCTCCCAGGGGGGGCCGATTTGCGAACACTGAAGCTTTCTTT. This codes for CSAPRGGRFANTEAFF.

This clonotype was seen only a few times. V gene TRBV7-2 combines with J gene TRBJ2-5, with 9 bases aligning to TRBD1. The CDR3 is made up of 15 amino acids. The trim removed 2 bases at V and 7 bases at J, leaving 8 bases unmatched. Germline V gene lookup returns CDR1 SGHTA and CDR2 FQGNSA. The CDR3: CASSLPTGGAGTQYF. The DNA of the CDR3 is TGTGCCAGCAGCTTACCTACAGGGGGCGCCGGGACCCAGTACTTC.

The table lists this clonotype with many counts. The V call is TRBV7-2, the J call TRBJ2-1, with 7 bases fitting TRBD2. The V and J ends lost 5 bases and 4 bases, in that order; junction bases with no gene match: 8. CDR1 is SGHTA and CDR2 is FQGNSA in the germline V gene. This CDR3 is built from 15 residues. CDR3 coding DNA: TGTGCCAGCAGCCTTTCCGGGACTACGTACAATGAGCAGTTCTTC. Its translation: CASSLSGTTYNEQFF.

The table lists this clonotype with a few counts. This chain connects TRBV20-1 to TRBJ1-5; possible D gene TRBD1, 5 bases. The CDR3 is 15 residues long. Trimming took 5 bases from V and 7 from J, leaving 21 bases between them. Germline lookup yields CDR1 DFQATT and CDR2 SNEGSKA (reference sequence). The CDR3 here is CSAERGPASYQPQHF. The DNA of the CDR3 is TGCAGTGCTGAGCGGGGACCCGCATCTTACCAGCCCCAGCATTTT.

The genes are TRBV6-1 and TRBJ1-2, with D possibly TRBD1 on 6 matching bases. Germline CDR1 and CDR2: MNHNS and SASEGT. Trimming cost V 6 bases and J 8 bases, with 22 bases left between them. CDR3 length: 15 residues. In DNA, the CDR3 is TGTGCCAGCAGCTCCTACATAGGGGGGACACGAGGCTACACCTTC. Translated, it gives CASSSYIGGTRGYTF.

This clonotype came up a few times. The chain joins TRBV7-9 to TRBJ2-7; D may match TRBD1 or TRBD2 (5 bases each). This CDR3 comprises 12 residues. V was trimmed by 8 bases and J by 5 bases, leaving 13 bases between them. The germline V gene has CDR1 SEHNR and CDR2 FQNEAQ (reference sequence). In nucleotides, the CDR3 is TGTGCCAGCCCCTCTGGGGACCACGAGCAGTACTTC. Translated, it gives CASPSGDHEQYF. Full variable domain (outside the CDR3, taken from reference TRBV7-9 and TRBJ2-7): DTGVSQNPRHKITKRGQNVTFRCDPISEHNRLYWYRQTLGQGPEFLTYFQNEAQLEKSRLLSDRFSAERPKGSFSTLEIQRTEQGDSAMYLCASPSGDHEQYFGPGTRLTVT.

This clonotype was counted only a few times. V is TRBV5-1 and J is TRBJ2-7, with 8 bases that match TRBD1. Germline-derived CDR1 and CDR2 are SGHRS and YFSETQ. Trimming at V came to 4 bases and at J to 5 bases, leaving 8 bases not matched to a gene. The CDR3 loop spans 14 amino acids. The CDR3 DNA reads TGCGCCAGCAGCCCTCGGACAGGGCCCAACGAGCAGTACTTC. Translating gives CASSPRTGPNEQYF.

At least ten counts were recorded for this clonotype. V and J are TRBV7-8 and TRBJ2-1; D gene ambiguous. This CDR3 contains 14 residues. Per germline, CDR1 SGHVS and CDR2 FQNEAQ. V was clipped by 3 bases and J by 0 bases, with 6 bases between them. The CDR3 DNA sequence: TGTGCCAGCAGCTTGAATCCCTCCTACAATGAGCAGTTCTTC. This codes for CASSLNPSYNEQFF.

The table lists this clonotype with a few counts. The chain links TRBV25-1 to TRBJ2-3, with D possibly TRBD1 on 6 matching bases. Germline V gene data show CDR1 as MGHDK and CDR2 as SYGVNS. The CDR3 totals 15 residues. V dropped 5 bases and J dropped 2 bases, with 14 bases sitting between them. This CDR3 reads CASSRFQGTTDTQYF. In nucleotides, the CDR3 is TGTGCCAGCAGTCGGTTTCAGGGGACCACAGATACGCAGTATTTT. Variable domain in full (rest from reference TRBV25-1 and TRBJ2-3): EADIYQTPRYLVIGTGKKITLECSQTMGHDKMYWYQQDPGMELHLIHYSYGVNSTEKGDLSSESTVSRIRTEHFPLTLESARPSHTSQYLCASSRFQGTTDTQYFGPGTRLTVL.

This sequence joins TRBV20-1 and TRBJ1-5; perhaps TRBD1 as D (5 bases). Per the germline V gene, CDR1 is DFQATT and CDR2 is SNEGSKA (reference sequence). The CDR3 contains 14 residues. With 5 bases removed from V and 4 bases from J, the gap between germline ends came to 15 bases. The CDR3 loop is CSASSGPLNQPQHF. The DNA of the CDR3 is TGCAGTGCTTCGTCGGGACCCCTGAATCAGCCCCAGCATTTT.

The rearrangement joins TRBV5-1 to TRBJ1-5; TRBD1 might be the D (5 bases). CDR3 size: 14 residues. Germline V CDR1 and CDR2: SGHRS, YFSETQ. The V end lost 3 bases, the J end lost 8 bases, and 15 bases lay between the germline ends. The CDR3, as DNA: TGCGCCAGCAGCTCAATGGGGGGATTTGAGCCCCAGCATTTT. Protein: CASSSMGGFEPQHF.

This clonotype was recorded a few times. This rearrangement joins TRBV6-2 or TRBV6-3 to TRBJ2-5, with D uncertain. The CDR3 runs to 16 residues. Germline V gene data show CDR1 as MNHEY and CDR2 as SVGEGT. V was clipped by 7 bases and J by 0 bases, with 18 bases between them. Here the CDR3 DNA reads TGTGCCAGCACTACCGGGTTCCAAGGATACCAAGAGACCCAGTACTTC. It translates to CASTTGFQGYQETQYF.

This clonotype was counted ten times or more. The rearrangement links TRBV7-2 to TRBJ2-3; D is possibly TRBD1 (6 bases). Germline assignment: CDR1 SGHTA and CDR2 FQGNSA. V lost 5 bases and J 8 bases, leaving 20 bases between the germline ends. The CDR3 consists of 15 residues. The CDR3, as DNA: TGTGCCAGCAGCCAACACAGGGTTGGTCCGGGTACGCAGTATTTT. Amino acid sequence: CASSQHRVGPGTQYF. Filled out from reference TRBV7-2 and TRBJ2-3, the complete variable domain reads GAGVSQSPSNKVTEKGKDVELRCDPISGHTALYWYRQSLGQGLEFLIYFQGNSAPDKSGLPSDRFSAERTGGSVSTLTIQRTQQEDSAVYLCASSQHRVGPGTQYFGPGTRLTVL.

With respect to this clonotype: At one end the junction does not follow the germline gene, possibly because of a read error. The gene calls are TRBV6-2 or TRBV6-3 and TRBJ2-5, with 7 bases matching TRBD2. This CDR3 is built from 12 residues. Looked up from germline, CDR1 is MNHEY and CDR2 is SVGEGT. The CDR3 bases are TGTGCCAGCAGTCCCCCGGGACTATCTTTTGACTTC. Translation gives CASSPPGLSFDF.

Only a few counts were recorded for this clonotype. The rearrangement links TRBV28 to TRBJ2-1; D is undetermined. Germline lookup yields CDR1 MDHEN and CDR2 SYDVKM. This CDR3 has 14 amino acids. V was pared by 10 bases and J by 2 bases, with 15 bases between. As DNA, the CDR3 is TGTGCCACTAATCCCCAACTGGCCTACAATGAGCAGTTCTTC. Translated: CATNPQLAYNEQFF.

This clonotype was counted many times. The chain employs TRBV5-1 and TRBJ2-2; no clear D gene. Trimming took 5 bases from V and 0 from J, leaving 8 bases between them. This CDR3 contains 14 residues. Germline V lookup: CDR1 SGHRS, CDR2 YFSETQ. CDR3 nucleotide sequence: TGCGCCAGCAGTAGGGAAGCGAACACCGGGGAGCTGTTTTTT. Translated: CASSREANTGELFF.